These T cell receptor beta chains were read from a single sample in a study of cytomegalovirus exposure and HLA in healthy donors. Assay: immunoSEQ multiplex PCR; the TCRdb copy retains only in-frame clones and omits some. The sample consists of fewer than 250,000 clones, around nine tenths of them appearing once. The sequencing sample was made of PBMCs. These TCRs come from a man younger than 35 in good health and CMV-seronegative. The CDR3 runs from the conserved cysteine through the conserved F or W. Fields, in order: CDR3 DNA, CDR3 protein, V gene, J gene, D gene, clone size. D genes are given only for firm matches. Where a row states a size, it is once, few, many or the class of an expanded clone; other rows omit it.

TGTGCCAGCACCGGGAGACGGGGCAGGGCCGAGCAGTACTTC	CASTGRRGRAEQYF	TRBV28	TRBJ2-7	NA	NA
TGTGCCAGCAGCGACCGGACAGGGAGGTATGGCTACACCTTC	CASSDRTGRYGYTF	TRBV6-1	TRBJ1-2	TRBD1	NA
TGCAGCGCGGAGGAGGGTTTCTATGGCTACACCTTC	CSAEEGFYGYTF	TRBV29-1	TRBJ1-2	NA	NA
TGTGCCAGCAGTTACGGGGCCCCCTACGAGCAGTACTTC	CASSYGAPYEQYF	TRBV6-6	TRBJ2-7	NA	once
TGTGCCAGCAGCCCCACGGGACAAACATACAATGAGCAGTTCTTC	CASSPTGQTYNEQFF	TRBV7-9	TRBJ2-1	NA	NA
TGTGCCAGCAGAGACCCCGACAGGGTAGATGGCTACACCTTC	CASRDPDRVDGYTF	TRBV2	TRBJ1-2	TRBD1	NA
TGTGCCAGCAGTGAAAGTAGGGGGGGAATCTATGGCTACACCTTC	CASSESRGGIYGYTF	TRBV6-1	TRBJ1-2	NA	NA
TGTGCAAGTGAGGATAGCGGGGGGCCTTTCACAGATACGCAGTATTTT	CASEDSGGPFTDTQYF	TRBV12-2	TRBJ2-3	NA	NA
TGTGCCAGCAGTCAGGGGTATAATTCACCCCTCCACTTT	CASSQGYNSPLHF	TRBV27	TRBJ1-6	NA	few
TGTGCCAGCAGCCAACCTCAGGGGGTAGGCTACACCTTC	CASSQPQGVGYTF	TRBV28	TRBJ1-2	TRBD1	NA
TGTGCTAGCAGCTTAGAGCCAAGGACAGATAGCAATCAGCCCCAGCATTTT	CASSLEPRTDSNQPQHF	TRBV7-7	TRBJ1-5	NA	NA
TGTGCCAGCAGCTTAGCGGGGGGGATATCCGGGGAGCTGTTTTTT	CASSLAGGISGELFF	TRBV11-2	TRBJ2-2	TRBD2	NA
TGTGCCAGCAGCCAGTACGCCCTGGGCCGGGAGACCCAGTACTTC	CASSQYALGRETQYF	TRBV14	TRBJ2-5	NA	NA
TGTGCCAGCAGTTTTGGGGGGACAGGGTCGTCGGCTTTCTTT	CASSFGGTGSSAFF	TRBV27	TRBJ1-1	TRBD1	NA
TGTGCCAGCGGGGACAGGCTCACCGGGGAGCTGTTTTTT	CASGDRLTGELFF	TRBV2	TRBJ2-2	TRBD1	NA
TGCACCCTGTGGCGGGCTCAGTACTTC	CTLWRAQYF	TRBV1	TRBJ2-4	NA	NA
TGTGCCAGCAGTTACTCAGCAGGGGCTGGAGGAAACACCATATATTTT	CASSYSAGAGGNTIYF	TRBV6-5	TRBJ1-3	NA	NA
TGTGCCAGCAGTAACCCGGGACAGGGAGCGGGCGAGCAGTACTTC	CASSNPGQGAGEQYF	TRBV28	TRBJ2-7	TRBD1	NA
TGCAGCGCCGAGCGGGGCTCCGGCTACGAGCAGTACTTC	CSAERGSGYEQYF	TRBV29-1	TRBJ2-7	TRBD2	NA
TGTGCCAGCAGGCCAAGGTGGGGAGCCCCTAACTATGGCTACACCTTC	CASRPRWGAPNYGYTF	TRBV5-6	TRBJ1-2	NA	NA
TGTGCCACCAGCAGAGACTATCAGCCCCAGCATTTT	CATSRDYQPQHF	TRBV15	TRBJ1-5	NA	NA
TGTGCCAGCAGCTTAATGGGACAGGGGGCAACAGATACGCAGTATTTT	CASSLMGQGATDTQYF	TRBV11-2	TRBJ2-3	TRBD1	NA
TGCGCCAGCAGGCTGGGACTAGCGGCCTACAATGAGCAGTTCTTC	CASRLGLAAYNEQFF	TRBV5-1	TRBJ2-1	TRBD2	NA
TGTGCCAGCAGGGAAAGGGGCTGGGCTGCAACTAATGAAAAACTGTTTTTT	CASRERGWAATNEKLFF	TRBV6-1	TRBJ1-4	NA	NA
TGTGCCAGCAGCTTGGACTGGGGGGGAGCTGGCATGGACGAGCAGTACTTC	CASSLDWGGAGMDEQYF	TRBV5-4	TRBJ2-7	TRBD2	NA
TGTGCCAGCAGCTTATCAGGGAATGGGGAAAAACTGTTTTTT	CASSLSGNGEKLFF	TRBV7-9	TRBJ1-4	NA	NA